This entry is about one T cell receptor beta chain. Its antigen is currently unknown. The data were taken from a study of T cell repertoires in cytomegalovirus infection. About the research overall: CMV epitopes in the study were HLA-C-restricted (recently identified) and HLA-B-restricted (well studied). Indications of both CMV infection and matching HLA type were provided by public TCR beta signatures. Study-wide results and caveats: There were HLA-C-restricted CMV-specific TCR beta clonotypes dominating the ex vivo response. Cumulative frequency (of public TCR beta family members) identified carriers of CMV plus the relevant HLA.

The CDR3 is made up of 13 amino acids. The germline V gene has CDR1 LNHDA and CDR2 SQIVND (reference sequence). V was cut by 5 bases and J by 3 bases, with 8 bases left in between. TCRdb re-called the reads through MiXCR, storing one row per CDR3 protein. The table shows 90,000 to 120,000 distinct CDR3 sequences, with under 55% occurring only once. This specimen was CD8+ T cells from cultured PBMCs, taken from culture after CMV antigen stimulation. The receptor's source is a human donor in good health (CMV status not recorded). Some clones in this sample may be carry-over from other donors' samples. The chain links TRBV19 to TRBJ2-1; D ambiguous. For the CDR3, the DNA is TGTGCCAGTAGTGGTGTCGGCTACAATGAGCAGTTCTTC. This translates into CASSGVGYNEQFF.